This T cell receptor (beta chain) was sequenced in a study of shared clonotypes between healthy human individuals. Study results and caveats: Naive subsets tended to show greater estimated richness than memory subsets. In contrast to clonotypes shared by all four donors, non-shared clonotypes had lower generation probabilities.

Among the donors, all were Caucasian adults who lived in Nashville, Tennessee. Into CD45RA+ naive and CD45RA-negative memory subsets, the CD4+ cells were split. Concerning this clone itself: Its matching antigen is unknown.

TCRdb's copy holds only in-frame clones and misses some; the assay was immunoSEQ multiplex PCR. The data hold hundreds of thousands of clones, with around 74% observed a single time. CDR3 length equals 16 residues. Trimming pared 1 base from V and 3 bases from J, leaving 13 bases between. Germline loops: CDR1 SGHVS, CDR2 FQNEAQ. Sequencing was performed on memory CD4+ T cells sorted from blood. Noted subset: CD45RA-negative fraction. V usage is TRBV7-8 and J usage is TRBJ1-5, with no clear D. This TCR was recovered from a woman in her twenties or thirties in good health. CDR3 nucleotides: TGTGCCAGCAGCTTAGACTCGAGGGAACACAATCAGCCCCAGCATTTT. It translates to CASSLDSREHNQPQHF. Full variable domain (outside the CDR3, taken from reference TRBV7-8 and TRBJ1-5): GAGVSQSPRYKVAKRGQDVALRCDPISGHVSLFWYQQALGQGPEFLTYFQNEAQLDKSGLPSDRFFAERPEGSVSTLKIQRTQQEDSAVYLCASSLDSREHNQPQHFGDGTRLSIL.